Below, 18 T cell receptor beta chains from the same sample are listed, as sequenced in a study of CD8+ T cells in alopecia areata. Extraction and reverse transcription of RNA yielded cDNA as the sequencing template. Generated by immunoSEQ multiplex PCR, the TCRdb table keeps only in-frame clones and is missing some. This sample has approximately 190,000 clones, with nearly 60% found just once. The treatment denotes: oral pan-JAK inhibitor, 5-10 mg twice daily. This sample comprised CD4+ T cells sorted from blood, obtained at week 24, from a patient treated with tofacitinib. These TCRs come from a human donor with alopecia areata.

The rearrangement links TRBV2 to TRBJ1-5; 9 bases fit TRBD1. The CDR3 contains 14 residues. Unmatched junction bases numbered 3, after V lost 5 bases and J lost 4 bases. The germline V gene has CDR1 SNHLY and CDR2 FYNNEI. CDR3 bases: TGTGCCAGCAGTTGGGGACAGGGAAATCAGCCCCAGCATTTT. The encoded protein is CASSWGQGNQPQHF.

This clone was observed a handful of times. This sequence joins TRBV7-9 and TRBJ1-5; D ambiguous. V gave up 3 bases and J gave up 3 bases, with 9 bases separating them. The CDR3 covers 14 residues. CDR1 is SEHNR and CDR2 is FQNEAQ in the germline V gene (reference sequence). CDR3 in amino acids: CASSFGAANQPQHF. CDR3 sequence (DNA): TGTGCCAGCAGCTTTGGAGCAGCCAATCAGCCCCAGCATTTT.

In its sample, this clone was seen a few times. The rearrangement joins TRBV6-5 to TRBJ1-1; the D is unclear. CDR1 and CDR2 (germline): MNHEY, SVGAGI. The CDR3 extends over 14 amino acids. Trimming shortened V by 7 bases and J by 5 bases, and 17 bases separated the two germline ends. The DNA for the CDR3 is TGTGCCAGCAACCCACCAGATAGAGGGACTGAAGCTTTCTTT. Residues: CASNPPDRGTEAFF.

The gene calls are TRBV5-1 and TRBJ2-7; D call uncertain. V gave up 1 base and J gave up 3 bases, with 8 bases separating them. From germline, CDR1 is SGHRS and CDR2 YFSETQ. The CDR3 spans 13 residues. The CDR3 here is CASSLTPNYEQYF. CDR3 bases: TGCGCCAGCAGCTTGACACCTAACTACGAGCAGTACTTC.

The J gene is TRBJ2-7, the V gene TRBV9; TRBD1 might be the D (5 bases). Trimming removed 1 base from V and 4 bases from J, with 15 bases in between. Germline V gives CDR1 SGDLS, CDR2 YYNGEE. CDR3 length: 15 amino acids. The CDR3 nucleotides are TGTGCCAGCAGCGTAAGTCAGGGCAGGAATTACGAGCAGTACTTC. This sequence encodes CASSVSQGRNYEQYF.

The rearrangement joins TRBV29-1 to TRBJ2-7; D might be TRBD2 (6 bases). Trimming removed 4 bases at V and 0 bases at J, with 10 bases between. The CDR3 totals 13 residues. The V gene's germline CDR1 is SQVTM and CDR2 ANQGSEA. In nucleotides, the CDR3 is TGCAGCGTTGGGAGGGCGGACTCCTACGAGCAGTACTTC. Its protein is CSVGRADSYEQYF.

This clone was seen many times. V and J are TRBV10-2 and TRBJ2-7; 9 bases match TRBD2. Germline CDR1 is WSHSY and CDR2 is SAAADI. The CDR3 sequence is 13 residues long. J gave up 5 bases and V 10 bases, and 9 bases lay outside the gene matches. Here the CDR3 DNA reads TGCGCCACCTATAGCGGGAGAAATCACGAGCAGTACTTC. It yields the protein CATYSGRNHEQYF.

This clone showed up just a few times. The rearrangement joins TRBV29-1 to TRBJ1-2, with no clear D. Germline CDR1 is SQVTM and CDR2 is ANQGSEA. The V gene lost 4 bases and the J gene lost 2 bases, with 11 bases spanning the gap. This CDR3 spans 13 amino acids. The CDR3 bases are TGCAGCGTTGGCCGGGATCCCAACTATGGCTACACCTTC. Protein: CSVGRDPNYGYTF.

This clone was observed a single time. V usage is TRBV9 and J usage is TRBJ2-3, with D uncertain. CDR1 and CDR2 from the germline V gene are SGDLS and YYNGEE. CDR3 length equals 16 residues. Trimming stripped 0 bases from V and 2 bases from J, with 13 bases between. The DNA of the CDR3 is TGTGCCAGCAGCGTAGCTTCGCGCCAGGACACAGATACGCAGTATTTT. Translating gives CASSVASRQDTDTQYF.

The genes are TRBV30 and TRBJ2-2; D ambiguous. CDR3 size: 12 residues. V lost 3 bases to trimming and J lost 7 bases, with 9 bases between them. Germline assignment: CDR1 GTSNPN and CDR2 SVGIG (reference sequence). The CDR3: CAWRWVDGELFF. In nucleotides, the CDR3 is TGTGCCTGGAGATGGGTGGACGGGGAGCTGTTTTTT.

V gene TRBV28 combines with J gene TRBJ2-4, with TRBD1 identical over 7 bases. J lost 8 bases, V lost 5 bases, and 9 bases had no gene match. The length of the CDR3 is 14 residues. Germline V gives CDR1 MDHEN, CDR2 SYDVKM. In DNA form, the CDR3 reads TGTGCCAGCAGTCCCCTGACAGGGTGGGACATTCAGTACTTC. Protein product: CASSPLTGWDIQYF.

V is TRBV30 and J is TRBJ1-1; D is unresolved. The CDR3 spans 13 residues. Germline CDR1 and CDR2: GTSNPN and SVGIG (reference sequence). With 2 bases removed from V and 1 base from J, the gap between germline ends came to 8 bases. This CDR3 is CAWSSWGNTEAFF. CDR3 in DNA: TGTGCCTGGAGTTCGTGGGGGAACACTGAAGCTTTCTTT.

The rearrangement joins TRBV7-3 to TRBJ2-2; unclear D gene. Trimming removed 3 bases from V and 1 base from J, with 3 bases in between. CDR3 length: 13 amino acids. Germline CDR1 is SGHTA and CDR2 is FQGTGA. The CDR3 bases are TGTGCCAGCAGCTTGTGGAACACCGGGGAGCTGTTTTTT. This translates into CASSLWNTGELFF.

Only one count was recorded for this clone. V is TRBV27 and J is TRBJ2-7; 11 nucleotides line up with TRBD1. The CDR3 spans 16 residues. Germline CDR1 and CDR2: MNHEY and SMNVEV (reference sequence). V shed 2 bases, J shed 2 bases, and the junction held 5 bases outside the gene matches. CDR3 sequence: CASSLGWTGGPYEQYF. The DNA for the CDR3 is TGTGCCAGCAGTTTAGGGTGGACAGGGGGCCCCTACGAGCAGTACTTC.

Here the CDR3 DNA reads TGTGCCACCAGCAGCCACCCTCCGGAGACCCAGTACTTC. It encodes CATSSHPPETQYF. The chain couples TRBV15 to TRBJ2-5, with D unresolved. The CDR3 length is 13 residues. V lost 3 bases, J lost 5 bases, and 10 bases lay in between. CDR1 LNHNV and CDR2 YYDKDF come from the germline V gene (reference sequence).

The V call is TRBV28, the J call TRBJ2-5, with D unclear. This CDR3 has 15 residues. Germline V lookup: CDR1 MDHEN, CDR2 SYDVKM. V lost 6 bases and J lost 2, with 16 bases in between. DNA of the CDR3: TGTGCCAGCAGCCCCGGTGGGCGCCTACAAGAGACCCAGTACTTC. Translation gives CASSPGGRLQETQYF.

The chain uses TRBV5-1 and TRBJ1-4, with D unresolved. This CDR3 comprises 16 residues. Germline CDR1 is SGHRS and CDR2 is YFSETQ. The V gene lost 3 bases and the J gene lost 5 bases, with 17 bases spanning the gap. CDR3 sequence (DNA): TGCGCCAGCAGCTCGACTACCATGGGGTCGAATGAAAAACTGTTTTTT. Its translation: CASSSTTMGSNEKLFF.

The chain has TRBV10-1 and TRBJ1-6; D is unresolved. Trimming shortened V by 5 bases and J by 13 bases, and 9 bases separated the two germline ends. CDR1 is WNHNN, CDR2 SYGVQD, per germline (reference sequence). The CDR3 runs 11 residues. The CDR3, as DNA: TGCGCCAGCAGTCGACGTCGGCCCCTCCACTTT. Its translation is CASSRRRPLHF.